One sample yielded the 24 T cell receptor beta chains listed below, sequenced in a study of T cells after yellow fever vaccination. TCRdb re-derived calls from the 5' RACE reads in MiXCR, one entry per CDR3 protein. The sample records around 60,000 distinct CDR3 sequences, approximately 5.5% being singletons. The specimen comprised PBMCs, either bulk or a sorted T-cell subset (CD4+, CD8+, memory, or dextramer-sorted; not recorded which), sampled on the day of the yellow fever booster vaccination. All receptors derive from a man in his late teens or twenties who received the YFV17D yellow fever vaccine.

Many counts were recorded for this clonotype. The chain uses TRBV20-1 and TRBJ2-4; D might be TRBD1 or TRBD2, each matching 5 bases. Germline V gene lookup returns CDR1 DFQATT and CDR2 SNEGSKA (reference sequence). This CDR3 has 14 amino acids. The germline V and J ends were trimmed by 6 bases and 3 bases, with 15 bases remaining between them. The CDR3 loop is CSASVEGHKNIQYF. As DNA, the CDR3 is TGCAGTGCATCCGTTGAGGGGCACAAAAACATTCAGTACTTC.

This clonotype occurred a few times. This chain connects TRBV5-5 to TRBJ2-1, with TRBD1 matching 10 bases. Per the germline V gene, CDR1 is SGHKS and CDR2 is YYEKEE (reference sequence). The trim removed 6 bases at V and 8 bases at J, leaving 5 bases unmatched. The CDR3 runs to 13 residues. In DNA form, the CDR3 reads TGTGCCAGCACCTCGGGACAGGGGCATGAGCAGTTCTTC. Its translation is CASTSGQGHEQFF.

This clonotype was counted ten times or more. This rearrangement joins TRBV12-5 to TRBJ2-1; D is ambiguous. The CDR3 is 14 residues long. CDR1 LGHNT and CDR2 FRNRAP come from the germline V gene. V was trimmed by 2 bases and J by 8 bases, leaving 13 bases between them. The DNA of the CDR3 is TGTGCTAGTGGTTTGTCCCTCCGTCCGGATGAGCAGTTCTTC. The encoded protein is CASGLSLRPDEQFF. Combining the CDR3 with reference TRBV12-5 and TRBJ2-1 gives the whole variable domain DARVTQTPRHKVTEMGQEVTMRCQPILGHNTVFWYRQTMMQGLELLAYFRNRAPLDDSGMPKDRFSAEMPDATLATLKIQPSEPRDSAVYFCASGLSLRPDEQFFGPGTRLTVL.

This clonotype was counted between two and nine times. The rearrangement joins TRBV6-5 to TRBJ1-2, with a possible D match to TRBD1 (5 bases). Per germline, CDR1 MNHEY and CDR2 SVGAGI. Trimming stripped 6 bases from V and 1 base from J, with 18 bases between. The CDR3 runs to 16 residues. For the CDR3, the DNA is TGTGCCAGCAGGGGAGTTGTTGTGGACAATAACTATGGCTACACCTTC. Amino acid sequence: CASRGVVVDNNYGYTF.

In this sample, this clonotype turned up many times. The rearrangement uses TRBV20-1 and TRBJ2-7; 9 nucleotides line up with TRBD2. CDR1 is DFQATT and CDR2 is SNEGSKA in the germline V gene (reference sequence). The CDR3 runs 16 residues. The V segment lost 1 base and the J segment 2 bases; nucleotides outside the gene matches: 9. This chain's CDR3 is CSARAERGAITYEQYF. DNA for the CDR3: TGCAGTGCTAGAGCCGAGCGGGGGGCTATTACCTACGAGCAGTACTTC.

This clonotype was recorded a few times. The J gene is TRBJ2-5, the V gene TRBV7-3; no definite D call. The V gene's germline CDR1 is SGHTA and CDR2 FQGTGA. The ends were cut back, 5 bases at V and 5 bases at J, with 15 bases in the middle. This CDR3 is 14 amino acids long. The CDR3 region has the DNA TGTGCCAGCAGCCTCGACCCGCCGCCCGAGACCCAGTACTTC. It yields the protein CASSLDPPPETQYF.

This clonotype was seen ten or more times. CDR3 loop: CSARDIRNEQYV. The DNA for the CDR3 is TGCAGTGCTAGAGATATAAGGAACGAGCAGTACGTC. The chain employs TRBV20-1 and TRBJ2-7; D uncertain. The CDR3 extends over 12 amino acids. The germline V and J ends were trimmed by 0 bases and 5 bases, with 8 bases remaining between them. The V gene's germline CDR1 is DFQATT and CDR2 SNEGSKA (reference sequence).

This clonotype has only a few counts. The chain uses TRBV19 and TRBJ2-5; D remains ambiguous. The V gene lost 6 bases and the J gene lost 2 bases, with 7 bases spanning the gap. CDR3 length: 12 residues. Germline loops: CDR1 LNHDA, CDR2 SQIVND (reference sequence). This CDR3 reads CASRTNQETQYF. For the CDR3, the DNA is TGTGCCAGTAGGACAAATCAAGAGACCCAGTACTTC.

The chain combines TRBV18 with TRBJ1-2; 7 positions agree with TRBD1. V shed 3 bases and J 4 bases; nucleotides not matched to a gene: 5. CDR1 KGHSH and CDR2 LQKENI come from the germline V gene. The CDR3 contains 14 residues. DNA of the CDR3: TGTGCCAGCTCACCTCGGGACAGTCCCTATGGCTACACCTTC. Translating it yields CASSPRDSPYGYTF.

CDR3 nucleotides: TGTGCCAGCAGCCCGCCACCGACAGCTGGCACCATATATTTT. It translates to CASSPPPTAGTIYF. The chain recombines TRBV7-4 with TRBJ1-3, with D maybe TRBD1 (5 bases). V lost 5 bases, J lost 9 bases, and 17 bases lay in between. Germline V gene sequence: CDR1 SGHVT, CDR2 SQSDAQ. This CDR3 has 14 amino acids.

Turning to this clonotype: A read error is possible here, since a much larger clone lies one base away. The chain has TRBV6-1 and TRBJ2-1; either TRBD1 or TRBD2 may fit D (5 bases each). V lost 8 bases and J 12 bases, leaving 20 bases between the germline ends. The CDR3 is made up of 13 amino acids. Germline loops: CDR1 MNHNS, CDR2 SASEGT. In DNA, the CDR3 is TGTGCCAGCCGACTCCTGGGGGACGTCGTGCAGTTCTTC. It translates to CASRLLGDVVQFF.

This clonotype has a count of ten or more. The rearrangement links TRBV29-1 to TRBJ1-4; no firm D call. Trimming removed 7 bases from V and 7 bases from J, with 7 bases in between. Germline loops: CDR1 SQVTM, CDR2 ANQGSEA. The CDR3 consists of 10 residues. CDR3 amino acids: CSAEGEKLFF. In DNA form, the CDR3 reads TGCAGCGCCGAGGGTGAAAAACTGTTTTTT.

This clonotype was picked up many times. The J gene is TRBJ2-7, the V gene TRBV4-1; 11 bases are a match to TRBD2. The CDR3 extends over 12 amino acids. Per the germline V gene, CDR1 is MGHRA and CDR2 is YSYEKL. With 9 bases clipped from V and 3 bases from J, the junction kept 1 base outside the gene matches. The DNA of the CDR3 is TGCGCCAGTGGGACTAGCGGCTACGAGCAGTACTTC. Its protein product is CASGTSGYEQYF.

This clonotype was seen only a few times. V is TRBV5-1 and J is TRBJ2-2; 8 nucleotides align to TRBD1. The V segment lost 4 bases and the J segment 4 bases; nucleotides outside the gene matches: 6. Germline V gene data show CDR1 as SGHRS and CDR2 as YFSETQ. This CDR3 has 15 residues. In nucleotides, the CDR3 is TGCGCCAGCAGCCCCGGGACAGGATCCACCGGGGAGCTGTTTTTT. It is translated as CASSPGTGSTGELFF.

V and J are TRBV25-1 and TRBJ1-6; 7 bases match TRBD1. The CDR3 extends over 16 amino acids. With 3 bases clipped from V and 7 bases from J, the junction kept 9 bases outside the gene matches. Germline V gene data show CDR1 as MGHDK and CDR2 as SYGVNS. This CDR3 reads CASSDPGTVNNSPLHF. CDR3 coding DNA: TGTGCCAGCAGTGATCCCGGGACAGTTAACAATTCACCCCTCCACTTT.

This clonotype has ten or more counts. The chain carries TRBV12-3 or TRBV12-4 and TRBJ2-6, with a tentative D call TRBD2 (6 bases). V was trimmed by 6 bases and J by 2 bases, leaving 11 bases between them. CDR3 length: 15 amino acids. CDR3 region: CASSLGGTGANVLTF. The CDR3, as DNA: TGTGCCAGCAGCCTGGGAGGAACTGGGGCCAACGTCCTGACTTTC.

The chain recombines TRBV4-2 with TRBJ2-1; maybe TRBD2 (6 bases). Germline lookup yields CDR1 LGHNA and CDR2 YNFKEQ. CDR3 length: 17 residues. V lost 3 bases and J 6 bases, leaving 21 bases between the germline ends. CDR3 amino acids: CASSQEQTGTLLNEQFF. The CDR3 DNA is TGTGCCAGCAGCCAGGAACAGACCGGGACTCTTCTCAATGAGCAGTTCTTC.

This clonotype was seen ten or more times. The CDR3 region is CASNGLSYEQYF. The CDR3 nucleotides read TGCGCCAGCAACGGCCTTTCCTACGAGCAGTACTTC. This rearrangement joins TRBV5-1 to TRBJ2-7; D not certain. The CDR3 spans 12 residues. Germline CDR1 reads SGHRS; CDR2 reads YFSETQ. V was pared by 6 bases and J by 1 base, with 8 bases between.

At least ten counts were recorded for this clonotype. V gene TRBV7-2 combines with J gene TRBJ1-2; possibly TRBD1 for D (5 bases). Germline V gene data show CDR1 as SGHTA and CDR2 as FQGNSA. Trimming pared 4 bases from V and 2 bases from J, leaving 14 bases between. The CDR3 runs 15 residues. The CDR3 DNA follows: TGTGCCAGCAGCTCCTCCGGGACGGGGAACTATGGCTACACCTTC. As protein: CASSSSGTGNYGYTF.

This clonotype was found many times. The rearrangement uses TRBV10-3 and TRBJ2-2; tentative D call: TRBD2 (5 bases). Deletions cut 5 bases from V and 4 bases from J, with 11 bases between. Germline lookup yields CDR1 ENHRY and CDR2 SYGVKD. There are 14 residues in the CDR3. CDR3: CAISLGVSTGELFF. CDR3 DNA sequence: TGTGCCATCAGTTTGGGAGTAAGCACCGGGGAGCTGTTTTTT.

This clonotype was found many times. The rearrangement joins TRBV4-3 to TRBJ2-1, with 10 bases matching TRBD2. The germline gives CDR1 LGHNA, CDR2 YSLEER. The CDR3 contains 17 residues. The V gene end was trimmed by 0 bases and the J gene end by 3 bases; junction bases not matched to a gene: 5. The CDR3 coding sequence is TGCGCCAGCAGCCAAGATGGGAGCGGGGGGGTCTACAATGAGCAGTTCTTC. It codes for CASSQDGSGGVYNEQFF.

This clonotype was recorded at least ten times. The chain joins TRBV7-2 to TRBJ1-5; D call uncertain. The CDR3 length is 15 residues. Germline V gene sequence: CDR1 SGHTA, CDR2 FQGNSA. The V end lost 3 bases, the J end lost 1 base, and 10 bases lay between the germline ends. CDR3 nucleotides: TGTGCCAGCAGCTTGGGAAGGCACAGCAATCAGCCCCAGCATTTT. It specifies CASSLGRHSNQPQHF.

This clonotype turned up a few times. The CDR3, as DNA: TGTGCCAGCAGCCCCAAATCGGGGGTGGTTACGCAGTATTTT. Amino acid sequence: CASSPKSGVVTQYF. This chain links TRBV12-3 or TRBV12-4 with TRBJ2-3; TRBD2 might be the D (6 bases). There are 14 residues in the CDR3. Trimming removed 6 bases at V and 8 bases at J, with 18 bases between.

This clonotype was seen at least ten times. The rearrangement links TRBV5-1 to TRBJ2-5; D is uncertain. The germline gives CDR1 SGHRS, CDR2 YFSETQ. CDR3 length equals 16 residues. Deletions cut 4 bases from V and 2 bases from J, with 18 bases between. CDR3 in DNA: TGCGCCAGCAGCGGCGGCTTTCCGGAATTTCAAGAGACCCAGTACTTC. Translating gives CASSGGFPEFQETQYF.